This TCR beta chain was profiled in a study of cytomegalovirus exposure and HLA in healthy donors. The CDR3 is 14 amino acids. CDR1 is ENHRY, CDR2 SYGVKD, per germline. Losses at the gene ends were 6 bases for V and 3 bases for J; bases not matched to a gene: 3. Sequenced by immunoSEQ multiplex PCR; TCRdb stores in-frame clones only, minus some. The sample has more than 80,000 clones, around 90% seen once. This clonotype originated in a woman aged 18-29 years in good health and CMV-seropositive. Specimen: PBMCs. This sequence joins TRBV10-3 and TRBJ2-3, with 10 positions matching TRBD1. The CDR3 DNA is TGTGCCATCAGCTCGGGACAGGGGACAGATACGCAGTATTTT. Its translation is CAISSGQGTDTQYF.